This T cell receptor (beta chain) was sequenced in a study of blood T cell repertoires in COVID-19. The wider study: Samples representing acute and convalescent COVID-19 were sourced from the United States, Italy and Spain.

Germline V gene sequence: CDR1 SGHAT, CDR2 FQNNGV. Trimming cost V 3 bases and J 8 bases, with 23 bases left between them. The CDR3 is 17 amino acids. The authors' processing: Amplification of reference gene primers was used by the study to estimate nucleated cell counts. Here immunoSEQ multiplex PCR was the method, and the copy in TCRdb shows in-frame clones only, minus some. D and trimming were read from the DNA, whereas the V and J calls and clone size are those reported in that table. The sample yields approximately 220,000 clones, roughly nine tenths seen once. Participants spanned ages about 18 to 89 years and resided in roughly 26 US areas. Participant-reported clinical history was the basis for cohort assignment.

The sample consisted of PBMCs or T cells enriched from blood (not recorded which). The rearrangement joins TRBV11-2 to TRBJ2-1; a possible D gene is TRBD1 (5 bases). This clonotype originated in a woman in her thirties with acute COVID-19. DNA of the CDR3: TGTGCCAGCAGCTTCGTTGGGGCGCCTTCCGACATCGATGAGCAGTTCTTC. It codes for CASSFVGAPSDIDEQFF.